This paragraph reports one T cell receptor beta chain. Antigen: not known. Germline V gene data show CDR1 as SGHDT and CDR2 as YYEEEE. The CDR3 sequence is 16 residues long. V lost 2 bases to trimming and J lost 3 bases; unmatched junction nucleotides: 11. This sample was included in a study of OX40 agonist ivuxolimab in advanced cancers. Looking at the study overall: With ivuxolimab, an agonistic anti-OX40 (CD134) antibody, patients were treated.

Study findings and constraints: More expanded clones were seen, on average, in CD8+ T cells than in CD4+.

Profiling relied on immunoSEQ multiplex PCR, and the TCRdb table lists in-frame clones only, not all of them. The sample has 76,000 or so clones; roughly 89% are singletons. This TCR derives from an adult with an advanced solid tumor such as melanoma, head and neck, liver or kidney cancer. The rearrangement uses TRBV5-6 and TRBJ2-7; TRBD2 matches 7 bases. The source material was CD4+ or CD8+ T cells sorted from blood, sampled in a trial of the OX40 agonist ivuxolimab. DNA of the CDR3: TGTGCCAGCAGCTTTTCTTCGGGAGGCCTCCTCTACGAGCAGTACTTC. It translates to CASSFSSGGLLYEQYF.